The 15 T cell receptor beta chains listed next were all sequenced from one sample in a study of cytomegalovirus exposure and HLA in healthy donors. Use of 60 Vbeta and 13 Jbeta primers characterized the PCR. The protocol was immunoSEQ multiplex PCR, while the TCRdb copy is restricted to in-frame clones and leaves out a portion. The sample has fewer than 120,000 clones, around three quarters seen once; the top ten hold roughly 1.2%. The sequenced material came from PBMCs. The receptors were gathered from a woman in her thirties in good health and CMV-seronegative.

The J gene is TRBJ2-1, the V gene TRBV6-5, with TRBD2 matching over 10 bases. This CDR3 contains 15 residues. Losses at the gene ends were 9 bases for V and 4 bases for J; bases not matched to a gene: 9. CDR1 is MNHEY, CDR2 SVGAGI, per germline. The CDR3 protein is CASAQILAGYNEQFF. The CDR3 DNA reads TGTGCCAGTGCCCAAATACTAGCGGGGTACAATGAGCAGTTCTTC.

The V gene is TRBV28, the J gene TRBJ2-1; 9 bases line up with TRBD2. V lost 10 bases and J lost 8; bases outside the gene matches: 12. Germline V gene sequence: CDR1 MDHEN, CDR2 SYDVKM. This CDR3 has 14 amino acids. DNA for the CDR3: TGTGCCATCACGTTTAGCGGGAGTATCTATGAGCAGTTCTTC. Protein product: CAITFSGSIYEQFF. The full variable domain, completed using reference TRBV28 and TRBJ2-1, is DVKVTQSSRYLVKRTGEKVFLECVQDMDHENMFWYRQDPGLGLRLIYFSYDVKMKEKGDIPEGYSVSREKKERFSLILESASTNQTSMYLCAITFSGSIYEQFFGPGTRLTVL.

This chain joins TRBV27 and TRBJ2-7; D perhaps matches TRBD2 (6 bases). From germline, CDR1 is MNHEY and CDR2 SMNVEV (reference sequence). The CDR3 is made up of 13 amino acids. The ends were cut back, 7 bases at V and 0 bases at J, with 10 bases in the middle. CDR3: CASKDGSSYEQYF. The CDR3 DNA sequence: TGTGCCAGCAAGGACGGGAGCTCCTACGAGCAGTACTTC.

Here the CDR3 DNA reads TGTGCCTGGACGGGAGGGAGCGAAAAACTGTTTTTT. Residues: CAWTGGSEKLFF. V and J are TRBV30 and TRBJ1-4, with D unclear. V was shortened by 4 bases and J by 8 bases, with 11 bases between the two germline ends. The V gene's germline CDR1 is GTSNPN and CDR2 SVGIG (reference sequence). The CDR3 spans 12 residues.

The chain joins TRBV9 to TRBJ1-4; D possibly corresponds to TRBD1 (6 bases). CDR3 length: 15 residues. Trimming removed 2 bases at V and 8 bases at J, with 16 bases between. CDR1 SGDLS and CDR2 YYNGEE come from the germline V gene. The CDR3 DNA follows: TGTGCCAGCAGCGTGGGTCCGGGACACGGCGAAAAACTGTTTTTT. It yields the protein CASSVGPGHGEKLFF.

V and J are TRBV5-1 and TRBJ2-7; a weak D match, TRBD1 (6 bases). The CDR3 length is 14 residues. CDR1 and CDR2 from the germline V gene are SGHRS and YFSETQ. V gave up 9 bases and J gave up 4 bases, with 20 bases separating them. The CDR3 nucleotides read TGCGCCACCCCCGGGCCGGGACATCAATACGAGCAGTACTTC. This codes for CATPGPGHQYEQYF. Combining the CDR3 with reference TRBV5-1 and TRBJ2-7 gives the whole variable domain KAGVTQTPRYLIKTRGQQVTLSCSPISGHRSVSWYQQTPGQGLQFLFEYFSETQRNKGNFPGRFSGRQFSNSRSEMNVSTLELGDSALYLCATPGPGHQYEQYFGPGTRLTVT.

V and J are TRBV9 and TRBJ1-4; 8 nucleotides align to TRBD1. The V gene's germline CDR1 is SGDLS and CDR2 YYNGEE. V trimming: 3 bases; J trimming: 6 bases; junction bases outside the gene matches: 1. The CDR3 contains 13 residues. CDR3 DNA: TGTGCCAGCAGCGGGACAGGGCATGAAAAACTGTTTTTT. Translated: CASSGTGHEKLFF.

This sequence joins TRBV29-1 and TRBJ2-7; tentative D call: TRBD1 (5 bases). Germline CDR1 SQVTM, CDR2 ANQGSEA. V lost 4 bases and J 4 bases, leaving 20 bases between the germline ends. This CDR3 has 15 amino acids. The CDR3 nucleotides are TGCAGCGTTGGCCGTCATAGGGGTCCCAATTACGAGCAGTACTTC. It specifies CSVGRHRGPNYEQYF.

Of note for this clone: The junction differs from germline at one of its ends, possibly a read error. Distinct nucleotide sequences in the sample also encode this CDR3. This chain joins TRBV6-5 and TRBJ1-1; no definite D call. Germline V gene lookup returns CDR1 MNHEY and CDR2 SVGAGI. The CDR3 totals 14 residues. The CDR3 loop reads CASIGTAPNTEAFF. The CDR3 DNA reads as TGTGCCAGCATCGGCACAGCCCCCAACACTGAGGCTTTCTTT.

The V gene is TRBV20-1, the J gene TRBJ2-3; weak D call: TRBD2 (6 bases). Germline loops: CDR1 DFQATT, CDR2 SNEGSKA (reference sequence). This CDR3 comprises 11 residues. This CDR3 reads CSGGAGDTQYF. The CDR3 nucleotides are TGCAGCGGCGGGGCGGGAGATACGCAGTATTTT.

The chain carries TRBV4-2 and TRBJ1-2; 7 nucleotides match TRBD1. Per germline, CDR1 LGHNA and CDR2 YNFKEQ. V shed 0 bases and J 2 bases; nucleotides not matched to a gene: 0. This CDR3 region has 14 residues. CDR3 DNA sequence: TGTGCCAGCAGCCAAGAGACAGGGAACTATGGCTACACCTTC. Encoded protein: CASSQETGNYGYTF.

CDR3 region: CASSTTGVTQYF. CDR3 nucleotides: TGTGCCAGCAGCACGACAGGGGTCACGCAGTATTTT. The chain carries TRBV7-8 and TRBJ2-3; 8 bases line up with TRBD1. Germline V gene lookup returns CDR1 SGHVS and CDR2 FQNEAQ. The CDR3 spans 12 residues. With 5 bases clipped from V and 9 bases from J, the junction kept 4 bases outside the gene matches.

V and J are TRBV28 and TRBJ1-1, with 7 bases aligning to TRBD1. This CDR3 has 13 amino acids. Germline lookup yields CDR1 MDHEN and CDR2 SYDVKM. The V segment lost 10 bases and the J segment 0 bases; nucleotides outside the gene matches: 5. CDR3 sequence reads: CAIAGQMNTEAFF. The CDR3 nucleotides read TGTGCCATCGCGGGACAGATGAACACTGAAGCTTTCTTT.

This chain links TRBV28 with TRBJ2-7, with a possible D match to TRBD1 (5 bases). Germline V gene lookup returns CDR1 MDHEN and CDR2 SYDVKM. This CDR3 has 12 residues. CDR3 protein: CVTQGSPYEQYF. The CDR3 bases are TGTGTGACGCAGGGTTCGCCCTACGAGCAGTACTTC. Using reference TRBV28 and TRBJ2-7 for the parts outside the CDR3, the full variable domain is DVKVTQSSRYLVKRTGEKVFLECVQDMDHENMFWYRQDPGLGLRLIYFSYDVKMKEKGDIPEGYSVSREKKERFSLILESASTNQTSMYLCVTQGSPYEQYFGPGTRLTVT.

The table lists this clone with a few counts. This chain connects TRBV7-9 to TRBJ2-5, with 13 positions matching TRBD2. J gave up 1 base and V 5 bases, and 7 bases lay outside the gene matches. The CDR3 is made up of 17 amino acids. CDR1 is SEHNR and CDR2 is FQNEAQ in the germline V gene (reference sequence). CDR3 sequence reads: CASSTGTSGATQETQYF. The DNA of the CDR3 is TGTGCCAGCAGCACCGGGACTAGCGGGGCCACCCAAGAGACCCAGTACTTC. The full variable domain, rest sourced from reference TRBV7-9 and TRBJ2-5, is DTGVSQNPRHKITKRGQNVTFRCDPISEHNRLYWYRQTLGQGPEFLTYFQNEAQLEKSRLLSDRFSAERPKGSFSTLEIQRTEQGDSAMYLCASSTGTSGATQETQYFGPGTRLLVL.